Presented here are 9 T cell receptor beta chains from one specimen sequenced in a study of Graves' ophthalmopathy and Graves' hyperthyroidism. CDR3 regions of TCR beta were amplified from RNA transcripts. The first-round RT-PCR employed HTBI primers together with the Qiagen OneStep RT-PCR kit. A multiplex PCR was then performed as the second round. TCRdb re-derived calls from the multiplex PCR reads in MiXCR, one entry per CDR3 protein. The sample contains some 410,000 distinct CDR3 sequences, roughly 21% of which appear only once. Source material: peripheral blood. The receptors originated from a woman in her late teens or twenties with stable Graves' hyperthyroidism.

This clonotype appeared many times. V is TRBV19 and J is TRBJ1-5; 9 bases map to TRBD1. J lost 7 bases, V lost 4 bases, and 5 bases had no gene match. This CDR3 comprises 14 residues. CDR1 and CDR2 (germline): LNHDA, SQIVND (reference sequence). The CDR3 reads CASSRTGDGQPQHF. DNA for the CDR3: TGTGCCAGTAGTAGGACAGGGGATGGGCAGCCCCAGCATTTT.

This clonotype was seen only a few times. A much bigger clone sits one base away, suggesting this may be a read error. CDR3: CSVDGAGENIKYF. CDR3 nucleotides: TGCAGCGTTGATGGGGCAGGCGAAAACATTAAGTACTTC. The V call is TRBV29-1, the J call TRBJ2-4; TRBD1 might be the D (5 bases). The CDR3 is made up of 13 amino acids. CDR1 and CDR2 from the germline V gene are SQVTM and ANQGSEA.

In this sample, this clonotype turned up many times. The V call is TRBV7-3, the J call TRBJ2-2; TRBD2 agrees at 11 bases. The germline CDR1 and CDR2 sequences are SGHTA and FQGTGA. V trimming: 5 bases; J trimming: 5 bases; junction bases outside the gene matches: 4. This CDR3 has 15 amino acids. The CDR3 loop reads CASSKLAGETGELFF. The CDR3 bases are TGTGCCAGCAGCAAACTAGCGGGAGAGACCGGGGAGCTGTTTTTT. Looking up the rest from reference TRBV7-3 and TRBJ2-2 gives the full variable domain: GAGVSQTPSNKVTEKGKYVELRCDPISGHTALYWYRQSLGQGPEFLIYFQGTGAADDSGLPNDRFFAVRPEGSVSTLKIQRTERGDSAVYLCASSKLAGETGELFFGEGSRLTVL.

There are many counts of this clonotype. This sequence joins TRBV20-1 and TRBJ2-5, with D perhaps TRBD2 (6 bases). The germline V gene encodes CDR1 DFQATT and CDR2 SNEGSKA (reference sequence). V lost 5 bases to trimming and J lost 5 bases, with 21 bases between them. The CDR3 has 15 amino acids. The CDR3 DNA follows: TGCAGTGCTTCTCCGACCAGGCCCGCGGGGGAGACCCAGTACTTC. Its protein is CSASPTRPAGETQYF.

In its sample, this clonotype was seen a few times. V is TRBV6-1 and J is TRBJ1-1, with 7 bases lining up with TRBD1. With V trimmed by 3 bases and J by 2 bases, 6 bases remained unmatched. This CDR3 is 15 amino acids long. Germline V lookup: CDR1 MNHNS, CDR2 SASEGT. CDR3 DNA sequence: TGTGCCAGCAGTGAGGGGGACAGACTAAACACTGAAGCTTTCTTT. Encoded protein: CASSEGDRLNTEAFF.

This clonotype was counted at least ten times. CDR3 region: CATSDYTGEEELFF. The CDR3 coding sequence is TGTGCCACCAGTGATTATACAGGGGAAGAGGAGCTGTTTTTT. V usage is TRBV24-1 and J usage is TRBJ2-2; 7 bases agree with TRBD1. With 2 bases clipped from V and 10 bases from J, the junction kept 6 bases outside the gene matches. CDR1 KGHDR and CDR2 SFDVKD come from the germline V gene. CDR3 size: 14 residues.

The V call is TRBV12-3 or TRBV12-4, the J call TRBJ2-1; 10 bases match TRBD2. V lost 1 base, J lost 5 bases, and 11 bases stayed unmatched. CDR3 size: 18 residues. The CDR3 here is CASSLEGLAGGPNNEQFF. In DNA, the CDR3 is TGTGCCAGCAGTTTAGAGGGGTTAGCGGGGGGCCCCAACAATGAGCAGTTCTTC.

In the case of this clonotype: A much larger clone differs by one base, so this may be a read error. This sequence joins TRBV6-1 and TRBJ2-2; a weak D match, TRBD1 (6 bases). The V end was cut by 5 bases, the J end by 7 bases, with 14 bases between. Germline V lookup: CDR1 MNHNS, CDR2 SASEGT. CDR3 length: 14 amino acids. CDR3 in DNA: TGTGCCAGCAGTCAACAGGGTTTGATCGGGGAGCTGTTTTTT. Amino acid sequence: CASSQQGLIGELFF.

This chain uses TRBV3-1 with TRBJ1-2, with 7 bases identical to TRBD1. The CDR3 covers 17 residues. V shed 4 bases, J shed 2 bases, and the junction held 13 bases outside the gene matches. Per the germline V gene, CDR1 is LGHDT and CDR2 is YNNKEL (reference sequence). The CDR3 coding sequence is TGTGCCAGCAGCCGCAAATTTTCCCAGGGGGTAAACTATGGCTACACCTTC. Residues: CASSRKFSQGVNYGYTF.